One sample yielded the 16 T cell receptor beta chains listed below, sequenced in a study of blood T cell repertoires in COVID-19. This table comes from immunoSEQ multiplex PCR, and its TCRdb copy is limited to in-frame clones, with some not included. The data show roughly 180,000 clones, approximately 85% seen once. The sequenced sample consisted of peripheral blood. Receptors were obtained from a woman in her sixties with acute or convalescent COVID-19.

A few counts support this clone. CDR3 amino acids: CASRRTGGVSVSGYTF. CDR3 in DNA: TGTGCCAGCAGACGGACAGGGGGCGTTAGTGTCTCTGGCTACACCTTC. The rearrangement links TRBV27 to TRBJ1-2, with 11 bases fitting TRBD1. V gave up 6 bases and J gave up 7 bases; unmatched junction bases: 13. The CDR3 loop spans 16 amino acids. Germline loops: CDR1 MNHEY, CDR2 SMNVEV (reference sequence).

V gene TRBV10-1 combines with J gene TRBJ2-1; 7 bases align to TRBD2. V shed 6 bases and J 10 bases; nucleotides not matched to a gene: 21. The CDR3 covers 17 residues. Germline V lookup: CDR1 WNHNN, CDR2 SYGVQD (reference sequence). This chain's CDR3 is CASSDHRSGAASGEQFF. The DNA of the CDR3 is TGCGCCAGCAGCGATCACCGAAGCGGGGCGGCCTCCGGAGAGCAGTTCTTC.

The V gene is TRBV27, the J gene TRBJ2-7, with TRBD1 matching over 10 bases. CDR1 and CDR2 (germline): MNHEY, SMNVEV (reference sequence). V gave up 5 bases and J gave up 8 bases; unmatched junction bases: 15. This CDR3 comprises 16 residues. The DNA of the CDR3 is TGTGCCAGCAGTCCCGCCGACAGGGGGCCCGGGGTGAAGCAGTACTTC. Translation: CASSPADRGPGVKQYF.

CDR3 sequence (DNA): TGTGCCAGCAGTTTAGGATCGGCCCGGGGGCCCCAGCATTTT. Encoded protein: CASSLGSARGPQHF. J is TRBJ1-5 and V is TRBV28, with D hard to call. This CDR3 contains 14 residues. Trimming cost V 2 bases and J 9 bases, with 14 bases left between them. Germline V gives CDR1 MDHEN, CDR2 SYDVKM.

CDR3 in DNA: TGTGCCAGCAGCCAACTTAGCGGAGGGTACTATTACGAGCAGTACGTC. Translated, it gives CASSQLSGGYYYEQYV. The chain couples TRBV14 to TRBJ2-7; tentatively, D is TRBD2 (6 bases). Trimming left V 2 bases short and J 4 bases short, with 18 bases between. CDR1 SGHDN and CDR2 FVKESK come from the germline V gene. The CDR3 is 16 amino acids.

A few counts support this clone. The CDR3 here is CASSLGGRMNTEAFF. The CDR3 nucleotides are TGTGCCAGCAGTTTAGGGGGGAGGATGAACACTGAAGCTTTCTTT. The V gene is TRBV27, the J gene TRBJ1-1, with a tentative D call TRBD1 (5 bases). This CDR3 contains 15 residues. Germline assignment: CDR1 MNHEY and CDR2 SMNVEV (reference sequence). V was trimmed by 2 bases and J by 0 bases, leaving 10 bases between them.

The chain couples TRBV7-8 to TRBJ2-2; 14 bases agree with TRBD2. With 1 base clipped from V and 2 bases from J, the junction kept 6 bases outside the gene matches. The CDR3 covers 19 residues. Germline CDR1 reads SGHVS; CDR2 reads FQNEAQ. The CDR3 DNA reads as TGTGCCAGCAGCTTAGTTGAGACTAGCGGGAGGGCCAACACCGGGGAGCTGTTTTTT. This gives the protein CASSLVETSGRANTGELFF. The variable domain in full, completed from reference TRBV7-8 and TRBJ2-2, reads GAGVSQSPRYKVAKRGQDVALRCDPISGHVSLFWYQQALGQGPEFLTYFQNEAQLDKSGLPSDRFFAERPEGSVSTLKIQRTQQEDSAVYLCASSLVETSGRANTGELFFGEGSRLTVL.

This clone was recorded once. The chain links TRBV27 to TRBJ2-1; the match to TRBD2 covers 12 bases. Unmatched junction bases numbered 4, after V lost 6 bases and J lost 1 base. CDR1 MNHEY and CDR2 SMNVEV come from the germline V gene (reference sequence). This CDR3 comprises 16 residues. The CDR3 DNA reads as TGTGCCAGCAGGGAGACTAGCGGGAGTTCCTACAATGAGCAGTTCTTC. This encodes CASRETSGSSYNEQFF.

The rearrangement links TRBV3-1 (or the pseudogene TRBV3-2) to TRBJ1-1, with D tentatively TRBD1 (5 bases). The ends were cut back, 2 bases at V and 4 bases at J, with 11 bases in the middle. Germline V gives CDR1 LGHDT, CDR2 YNNKEL (reference sequence). The CDR3 contains 14 residues. The CDR3 DNA reads TGTGCCAGCAGCCAATACTCCGGGGGCACTGAAGCTTTCTTT. It is translated as CASSQYSGGTEAFF.

V is TRBV5-1 and J is TRBJ2-5; TRBD2 matches at 10 bases. The germline V gene has CDR1 SGHRS and CDR2 YFSETQ. The CDR3 runs 16 residues. With V trimmed by 5 bases and J by 5 bases, 12 bases remained unmatched. In DNA, the CDR3 is TGCGCCAGCAGGCTTGGGACTAGCGATAGAGTGGAGACCCAGTACTTC. Translating gives CASRLGTSDRVETQYF.

V usage is TRBV16 and J usage is TRBJ1-1; no clear D. V lost 3 bases and J lost 10, with 12 bases in between. Germline assignment: CDR1 KGHSY and CDR2 FQNENV. This CDR3 is built from 12 residues. CDR3 protein: CASSHSTRGAFF. The CDR3 DNA reads as TGTGCCAGCAGCCATAGTACTCGGGGAGCTTTCTTT.

With respect to this clone: One junction end disagrees with the germline gene, perhaps due to a read error. The rearrangement joins TRBV2 to TRBJ1-1; 9 positions agree with TRBD1. The length of the CDR3 is 14 residues. CDR1 and CDR2 (germline): SNHLY, FYNNEI. In nucleotides, the CDR3 is TGTGCCAGCAGGGAAGACAGGGGGGCCACTGAAGCTTTCTTT. This codes for CASREDRGATEAFF.

This clone was picked up a small number of times. The V and J genes are TRBV19 and TRBJ2-2; TRBD1 matches 8 bases. The J segment lost 7 bases and the V segment lost 3 bases, leaving 16 bases of the junction unmatched. The germline gives CDR1 LNHDA, CDR2 SQIVND (reference sequence). CDR3 length: 18 residues. This CDR3 reads CASSIFPFRTGTGGELFF. The CDR3 nucleotides read TGTGCCAGTAGTATTTTCCCTTTTCGGACAGGGACGGGCGGGGAGCTGTTTTTT.

The chain employs TRBV6-5 and TRBJ2-1; tentative D call: TRBD2 (6 bases). Per germline, CDR1 MNHEY and CDR2 SVGAGI. This CDR3 contains 14 residues. With 6 bases removed from V and 4 bases from J, the gap between germline ends came to 13 bases. This CDR3 reads CASRLSGTYNEQFF. The CDR3 DNA reads TGTGCCAGCAGGTTATCCGGGACTTACAATGAGCAGTTCTTC.

The chain couples TRBV29-1 to TRBJ1-1; D possibly corresponds to TRBD1 (6 bases). Germline-derived CDR1 and CDR2 are SQVTM and ANQGSEA. The CDR3 extends over 13 amino acids. Trimming took off 7 bases at V and 1 base at J, with 13 bases between the two ends. In nucleotides, the CDR3 is TGCAGCGGCGCACAGGGATGGAACACTGAAGCTTTCTTT. Translated, it gives CSGAQGWNTEAFF.

The rearrangement uses TRBV30 and TRBJ2-3, with 7 bases identical to TRBD2. V lost 0 bases to trimming and J lost 5 bases; unmatched junction nucleotides: 5. Germline CDR1 reads GTSNPN; CDR2 reads SVGIG (reference sequence). CDR3 size: 14 residues. The CDR3 is CAWSVGGRKDTQYF. The CDR3 nucleotides are TGTGCCTGGAGTGTGGGAGGGAGAAAAGATACGCAGTATTTT.